This T cell receptor beta chain was identified during a study of T-cell reconstitution after alpha-beta-depleted transplantation in children. CDR1 SGDLS and CDR2 YYNGEE come from the germline V gene. Trimming took off 2 bases at V and 7 bases at J, with 12 bases between the two ends. There are 14 residues in the CDR3. Unique molecular identifiers were built into the TCRbeta library. Each CDR3 protein is one row after TCRdb ran MiXCR on the PCR reads. The sample consists of a few hundred thousand distinct CDR3 sequences, more than 20% of them appearing once. This sequence joins TRBV9 and TRBJ2-2, with D possibly matching TRBD2 (7 bases). Specimen: PBMCs, mostly from graft donor cells, collected 180 days after TCRalphabeta/CD19-depleted stem cell transplant. The source of this sequence is a male patient under 18 who had a stem cell transplant for acute lymphoblastic leukemia, so the T cells may come from the graft donor. CDR3 in amino acids: CASSVPGGSGELFF. The CDR3 DNA reads as TGTGCCAGCAGCGTGCCGGGGGGCAGCGGGGAGCTGTTTTTT.